This T cell receptor (beta chain) was identified in a study of shared clonotypes between healthy human individuals. V lost 3 bases and J lost 6; bases outside the gene matches: 7. Germline V gene sequence: CDR1 LNHDA, CDR2 SQIVND (reference sequence). This CDR3 is 16 amino acids long. Selected positively for CCR7 and CD45RO-negative, naive CD8 cells excluded terminally differentiated effector memory CD45RA+ cells. Sequenced by immunoSEQ multiplex PCR; TCRdb stores in-frame clones only, minus some. This sample has 500,000 to 700,000 clones, with about 95% found just once. This TCR derives from a woman in her 30s in good health. The sequenced sample was naive CD8+ T cells sorted from blood. The rearrangement links TRBV19 to TRBJ2-2, with 10 nucleotides matching TRBD2. The CDR3 sequence is CASSILASGSPGELFF. The CDR3 nucleotides are TGTGCCAGTAGTATCTTGGCTAGCGGGAGTCCCGGGGAGCTGTTTTTT. Together with reference TRBV19 and TRBJ2-2, the CDR3 gives the full variable domain: DGGITQSPKYLFRKEGQNVTLSCEQNLNHDAMYWYRQDPGQGLRLIYYSQIVNDFQKGDIAEGYSVSREKKESFPLTVTSAQKNPTAFYLCASSILASGSPGELFFGEGSRLTVL.